The present T cell receptor (beta chain) was sequenced within a study of shared clonotypes between healthy human individuals. The study's findings and limits: Though the depth was large, rarefaction showed that sorted-subset sequencing was incomplete.

Methods used by the authors: ImmunoSEQ supplied junction-only sequences lacking quality scores, so filtering was different. Using immunoSEQ multiplex PCR, the repertoire was profiled, and TCRdb retains in-frame clones only, with some absent. The DNA was the basis for D and trimming; V, J and clone size are from that table. The repertoire consists of roughly 2,500,000 clones, with 80% to 95% occurring once and the leading ten covering around 0.37%. Trimming stripped 4 bases from V and 2 bases from J, with 12 bases between. The germline gives CDR1 WNHNN, CDR2 SYGVQD (reference sequence). This CDR3 is built from 15 residues. Comments on this clone: The target antigen is unknown.

Sequenced: naive CD4+ T cells from PBMCs. Subset defined: CD45RA+ positively selected. The origin of this receptor is a man aged 18-30 years in good health. Some clones in this sample may be carry-over from other donors' samples. The V and J genes are TRBV10-1 and TRBJ1-5, with D possibly matching TRBD1 (5 bases). For the CDR3, the DNA is TGCGCCAGCAGTGCGAAGGGGACCTGCAATCAGCCCCAGCATTTT. It codes for CASSAKGTCNQPQHF.